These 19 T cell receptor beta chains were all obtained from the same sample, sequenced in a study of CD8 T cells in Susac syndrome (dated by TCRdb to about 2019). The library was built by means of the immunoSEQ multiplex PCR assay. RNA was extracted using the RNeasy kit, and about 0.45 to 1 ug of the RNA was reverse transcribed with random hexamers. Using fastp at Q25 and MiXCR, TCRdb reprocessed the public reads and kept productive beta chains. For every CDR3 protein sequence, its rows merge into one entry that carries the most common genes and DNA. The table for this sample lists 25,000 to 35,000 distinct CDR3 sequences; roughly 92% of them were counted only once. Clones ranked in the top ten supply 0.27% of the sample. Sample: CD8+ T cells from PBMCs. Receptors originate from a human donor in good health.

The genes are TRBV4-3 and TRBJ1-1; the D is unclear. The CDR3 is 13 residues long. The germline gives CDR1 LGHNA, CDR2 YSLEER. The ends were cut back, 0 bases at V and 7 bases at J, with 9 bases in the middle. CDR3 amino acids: CASSQDRRGEAFF. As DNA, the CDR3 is TGCGCCAGCAGCCAAGATAGGCGGGGTGAAGCTTTCTTT.

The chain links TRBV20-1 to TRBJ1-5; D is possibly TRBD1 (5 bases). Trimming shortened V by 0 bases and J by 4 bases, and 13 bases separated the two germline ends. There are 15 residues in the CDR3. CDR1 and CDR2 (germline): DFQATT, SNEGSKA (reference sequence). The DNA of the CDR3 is TGCAGTGCTAGAGAGTGGAGGGGCGTAAATCAGCCCCAGCATTTT. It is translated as CSAREWRGVNQPQHF.

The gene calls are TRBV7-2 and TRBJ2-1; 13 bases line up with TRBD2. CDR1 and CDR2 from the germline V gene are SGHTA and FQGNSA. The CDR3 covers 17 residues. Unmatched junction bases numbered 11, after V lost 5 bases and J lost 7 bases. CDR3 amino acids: CASSPLPGLAGVNEQFF. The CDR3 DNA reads TGTGCCAGCAGCCCCCTGCCTGGACTAGCGGGGGTGAATGAGCAGTTCTTC.

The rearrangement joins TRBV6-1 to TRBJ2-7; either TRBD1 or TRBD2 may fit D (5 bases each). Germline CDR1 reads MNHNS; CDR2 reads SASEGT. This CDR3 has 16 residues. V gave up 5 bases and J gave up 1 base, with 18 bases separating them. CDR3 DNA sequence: TGTGCCAGCAGTCTTCAAAGGGGACGGCGATCCTACGAGCAGTACGTC. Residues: CASSLQRGRRSYEQYV.

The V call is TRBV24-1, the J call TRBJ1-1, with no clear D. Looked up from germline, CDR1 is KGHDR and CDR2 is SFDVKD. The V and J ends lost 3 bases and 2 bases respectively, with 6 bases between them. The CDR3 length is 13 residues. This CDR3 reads CATSDRGNTEAFF. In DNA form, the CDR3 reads TGTGCCACCAGTGATCGGGGAAACACTGAAGCTTTCTTT.

The CDR3 sequence: CASSLTSGGRDTQYF. DNA of the CDR3: TGTGCCAGCAGCTTGACTAGCGGGGGTAGAGATACGCAGTATTTT. The chain uses TRBV7-2 and TRBJ2-3; 12 positions match TRBD2. Germline loops: CDR1 SGHTA, CDR2 FQGNSA. The CDR3 contains 15 residues. The trim removed 3 bases at V and 5 bases at J, leaving 3 bases unmatched.

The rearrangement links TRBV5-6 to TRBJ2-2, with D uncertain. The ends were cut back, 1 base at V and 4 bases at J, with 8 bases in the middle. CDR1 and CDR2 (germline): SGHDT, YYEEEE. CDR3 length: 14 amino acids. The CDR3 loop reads CASSLTDFTGELFF. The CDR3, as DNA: TGTGCCAGCAGCTTGACTGATTTCACCGGGGAGCTGTTTTTT. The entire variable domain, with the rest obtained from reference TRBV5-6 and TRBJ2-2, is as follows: DAGVTQSPTHLIKTRGQQVTLRCSPKSGHDTVSWYQQALGQGPQFIFQYYEEEERQRGNFPDRFSGHQFPNYSSELNVNALLLGDSALYLCASSLTDFTGELFFGEGSRLTVL.

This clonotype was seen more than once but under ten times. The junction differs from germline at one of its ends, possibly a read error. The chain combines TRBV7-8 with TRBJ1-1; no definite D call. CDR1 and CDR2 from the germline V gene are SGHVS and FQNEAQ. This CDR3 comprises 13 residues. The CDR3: CANSLEQYTEAFF. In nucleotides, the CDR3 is TGTGCCAACAGCTTAGAACAGTACACTGAAGCTTTCTTT.

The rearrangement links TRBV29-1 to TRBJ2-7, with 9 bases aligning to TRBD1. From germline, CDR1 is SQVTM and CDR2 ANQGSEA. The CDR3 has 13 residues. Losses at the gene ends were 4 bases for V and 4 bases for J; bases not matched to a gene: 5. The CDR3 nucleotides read TGCAGCGTTGGGCCGGGACAGGGATACGAGCAGTACTTC. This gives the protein CSVGPGQGYEQYF.

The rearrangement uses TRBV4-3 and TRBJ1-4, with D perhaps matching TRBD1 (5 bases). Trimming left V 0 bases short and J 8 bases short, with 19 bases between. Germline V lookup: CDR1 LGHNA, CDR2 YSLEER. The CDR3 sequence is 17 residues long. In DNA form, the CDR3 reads TGCGCCAGCAGCCAAGATTTTCCGGACACGGCTCGGGAAAAACTGTTTTTT. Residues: CASSQDFPDTAREKLFF.

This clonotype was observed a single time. CDR3 bases: TGCAGTGCTAGAGCATTGGGACAGGGTGGCGAGCAGTACTTC. The encoded protein is CSARALGQGGEQYF. V and J are TRBV20-1 and TRBJ2-7; 9 bases align to TRBD1. This CDR3 region has 14 residues. The ends lost 1 base at V and 6 bases at J; junction bases unmatched: 7. Germline V lookup: CDR1 DFQATT, CDR2 SNEGSKA (reference sequence).

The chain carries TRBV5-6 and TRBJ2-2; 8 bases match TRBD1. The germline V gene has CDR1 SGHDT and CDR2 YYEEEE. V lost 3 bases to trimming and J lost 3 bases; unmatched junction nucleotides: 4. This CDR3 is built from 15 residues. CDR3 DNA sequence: TGTGCCAGCAGCTATGACAGGGGCGACACCGGGGAGCTGTTTTTT. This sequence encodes CASSYDRGDTGELFF.

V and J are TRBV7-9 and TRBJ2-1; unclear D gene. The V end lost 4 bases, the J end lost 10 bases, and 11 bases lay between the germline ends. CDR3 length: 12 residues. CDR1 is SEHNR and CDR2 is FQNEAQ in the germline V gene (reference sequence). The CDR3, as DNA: TGTGCCAGCAGCTCTGACCTAAGCGAGCAGTTCTTC. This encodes CASSSDLSEQFF.

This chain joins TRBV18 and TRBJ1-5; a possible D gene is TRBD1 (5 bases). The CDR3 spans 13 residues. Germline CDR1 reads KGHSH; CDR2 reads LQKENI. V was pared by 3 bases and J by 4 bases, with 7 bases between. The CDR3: CASSPDKNQPQHF. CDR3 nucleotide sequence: TGTGCCAGCTCACCGGACAAGAATCAGCCCCAGCATTTT.

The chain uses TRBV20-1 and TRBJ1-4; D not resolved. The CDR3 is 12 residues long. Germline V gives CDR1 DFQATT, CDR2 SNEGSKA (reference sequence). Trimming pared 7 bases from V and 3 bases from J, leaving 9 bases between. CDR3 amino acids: CSVRVANEKLFF. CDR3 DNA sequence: TGCAGTGTCCGGGTCGCTAATGAAAAACTGTTTTTT.

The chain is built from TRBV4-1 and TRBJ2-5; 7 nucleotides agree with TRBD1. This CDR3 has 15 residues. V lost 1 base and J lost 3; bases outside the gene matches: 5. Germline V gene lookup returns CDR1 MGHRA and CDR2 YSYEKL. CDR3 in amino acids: CASSQGRDRKETQYF. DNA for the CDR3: TGCGCCAGCAGCCAAGGTCGGGACAGAAAAGAGACCCAGTACTTC.

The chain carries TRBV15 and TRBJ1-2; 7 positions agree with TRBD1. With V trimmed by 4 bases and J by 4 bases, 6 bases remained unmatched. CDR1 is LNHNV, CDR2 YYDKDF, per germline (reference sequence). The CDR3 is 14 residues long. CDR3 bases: TGTGCCACCAGCACCTACCGGACAGGCTATGGCTACACCTTC. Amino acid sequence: CATSTYRTGYGYTF.

The CDR3 sequence is CASSPGQNTEAFF. As DNA, the CDR3 is TGTGCCAGCAGCCCGGGACAGAACACTGAAGCTTTCTTT. The chain combines TRBV5-4 with TRBJ1-1, with D perhaps TRBD1 (6 bases). This CDR3 is built from 13 residues. The germline V gene encodes CDR1 SGHNT and CDR2 YYREEE (reference sequence). Trimming pared 4 bases from V and 1 base from J, leaving 8 bases between.

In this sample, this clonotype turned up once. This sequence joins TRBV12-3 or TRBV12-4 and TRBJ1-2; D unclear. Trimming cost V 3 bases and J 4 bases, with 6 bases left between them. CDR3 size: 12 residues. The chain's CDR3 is CASSFDGYGYTF. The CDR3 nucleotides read TGTGCCAGCAGTTTTGACGGCTATGGCTACACCTTC.